The clone carrying this T cell receptor beta chain was seen repeatedly, ten times or more. Its specificity is unknown. Points from the study as a whole: Tumor Tregs overlapped most with tumor, then blood, naive CD4+ cells. Whole repertoires were not studied in the larger cohort, only one V-J beta rearrangement.

CDR3 length: 13 residues. With V trimmed by 6 bases and J by 8 bases, 5 bases remained unmatched. Germline lookup yields CDR1 MNHNS and CDR2 SASEGT. TCRdb called the 5' RACE reads again in MiXCR, with one record for every CDR3 protein. The data hold 55,000 to 70,000 distinct CDR3 sequences, with around a quarter observed a single time. The memory fraction was CD4+CD45RO+CD25- cells. Sample: tumor-infiltrating memory CD4+ T cells sorted from the breast tumor. As for subset: memory CD4+ T cells, CD4+CD45RO+CD25-. The receptor comes from a female donor with breast cancer. The rearrangement links TRBV6-1 to TRBJ2-1; 9 bases match TRBD2. The DNA for the CDR3 is TGTGCCAGCAGAGTTAGCGGGAGTCATGAGCAGTTCTTC. This codes for CASRVSGSHEQFF.